A selection of T cell receptor beta chains follows, all from one sample in a study of control samples from healthy donors and cancer patients. Data came from immunoSEQ multiplex PCR; TCRdb stores just in-frame clones and leaves some out. The sample records around 150,000 clones, around 86% being singletons. Sequenced: blood. These receptors all come from a man aged 25 to 40 in good health. Both conserved end residues are part of each CDR3. The D gene is left open where the match is weak. Expanded clones get a size class; other rows say once, few or many, or leave the size out.

length	J	V	size	D	CDR3	DNA
16	TRBJ2-7	TRBV5-4	few	TRBD1	CASSEKPGQGLYEQYF	TGTGCCAGCAGCGAGAAACCGGGACAGGGACTCTACGAGCAGTACTTC
15	TRBJ1-2	TRBV9	NA	NA	CASSVEATGEYGYTF	TGTGCCAGCAGCGTAGAGGCAACCGGGGAGTATGGCTACACCTTC
18	TRBJ2-3	TRBV6-2/TRBV6-3	NA	NA	CASSYSISEGATTDTQYF	TGTGCCAGCAGTTACTCGATCTCGGAGGGGGCGACCACAGATACGCAGTATTTT
15	TRBJ2-1	TRBV7-6	NA	TRBD2	CASIPSGRAYNEQFF	TGTGCCAGCATCCCTAGCGGGAGGGCCTACAATGAGCAGTTCTTC
14	TRBJ1-1	TRBV29-1	once	NA	CSVKPEGGTTEAFF	TGCAGCGTTAAGCCAGAGGGGGGTACCACTGAAGCTTTCTTT
19	TRBJ2-1	TRBV4-2	NA	TRBD2	CASSQDQTYVAGAGNEQFF	TGTGCCAGCAGCCAAGATCAAACTTATGTAGCGGGGGCGGGGAATGAGCAGTTCTTC
15	TRBJ1-5	TRBV5-8	NA	NA	CASTQRQGRNQPQHF	TGTGCCAGCACCCAGCGGCAGGGACGCAATCAGCCCCAGCATTTT
15	TRBJ1-4	TRBV15	once	NA	CATSRQGGVGEKLFF	TGTGCCACCAGCCGGCAGGGTGGCGTAGGTGAAAAACTGTTTTTT
18	TRBJ1-1	TRBV29-1	NA	NA	CSVDSEDSRNRLNTEAFF	TGCAGCGTTGATAGCGAGGACAGCAGAAATCGTCTGAACACTGAAGCTTTCTTT
14	TRBJ1-1	TRBV19	few	TRBD1	CASSRDRRNTEAFF	TGTGCCAGTAGTCGGGACAGAAGGAACACTGAAGCTTTCTTT
14	TRBJ1-1	TRBV3-1/TRBV3-2	NA	NA	CASSQEGLKTQAFF	TGTGCCAGCAGCCAAGAAGGCCTGAAAACCCAAGCTTTCTTT
14	TRBJ2-7	TRBV6-5	NA	NA	CASSYVGQTYEQYF	TGTGCCAGCAGTTACGTAGGACAGACCTACGAGCAGTACTTC
14	TRBJ1-5	TRBV9	once	NA	CASSVEDTNQPQHF	TGTGCCAGCAGCGTAGAAGACACAAATCAGCCCCAGCATTTT
15	TRBJ1-4	TRBV5-4	NA	TRBD1	CASSPRTGNNEKLFF	TGTGCCAGCAGCCCCCGGACAGGAAATAATGAAAAACTGTTTTTT
16	TRBJ2-1	TRBV10-3	NA	TRBD2	CAISEPSGSGYNEQFF	TGTGCCATCAGTGAGCCTAGCGGGAGTGGGTACAATGAGCAGTTCTTC
14	TRBJ2-1	TRBV9	NA	TRBD2	CASSPPSGDNEQFF	TGTGCCAGCAGCCCCCCTAGCGGGGACAATGAGCAGTTCTTC
16	TRBJ2-5	TRBV6-2/TRBV6-3	once	NA	CASSYSGFRGEETQYF	TGTGCCAGCAGTTACTCTGGTTTCAGGGGCGAAGAGACCCAGTACTTC
14	TRBJ1-5	TRBV6-5	NA	NA	CASSSQLSNQPQHF	TGTGCCAGCAGTAGTCAGCTAAGCAATCAGCCCCAGCATTTT
17	TRBJ2-7	TRBV18	NA	TRBD2	CASSADALAGGSYEQYF	TGTGCCAGCTCAGCGGACGCACTAGCGGGGGGCTCCTACGAGCAGTACTTC
15	TRBJ1-2	TRBV7-9	NA	TRBD1	CASSYPDRANYGYTF	TGTGCCAGCAGCTACCCGGACAGGGCTAACTATGGCTACACCTTC
14	TRBJ1-2	TRBV24-1	NA	NA	CATSDPTANYGYTF	TGTGCCACCAGTGACCCGACAGCTAACTATGGCTACACCTTC
15	TRBJ2-7	TRBV4-3	NA	NA	CASSQGAGETYEQYF	TGCGCCAGCAGCCAAGGGGCAGGGGAGACCTACGAGCAGTACTTC
14	TRBJ2-2	TRBV11-3	NA	NA	CASSLGRATGELFF	TGTGCCAGCAGCTTAGGAAGGGCCACCGGGGAGCTGTTTTTT
17	TRBJ2-3	TRBV12-5	NA	TRBD2	CASGPGLAGAVTDTQYF	TGTGCTAGTGGTCCGGGACTAGCGGGAGCTGTGACAGATACGCAGTATTTT
13	TRBJ1-5	TRBV6-2/TRBV6-3	NA	NA	CASSRWNNQPQHF	TGTGCCAGCAGCCGCTGGAACAATCAGCCCCAGCATTTT
12	TRBJ2-4	TRBV27	NA	NA	CASWDPGNIQYF	TGTGCCAGCTGGGACCCGGGGAACATTCAGTACTTC
15	TRBJ1-4	TRBV11-2	NA	NA	CASTSNRGTNEKLFF	TGTGCCAGCACGTCTAACCGGGGTACTAATGAAAAACTGTTTTTT
13	TRBJ2-6	TRBV11-2	NA	NA	CASSVVGSDVLTF	TGTGCCAGCAGTGTAGTGGGGTCGGACGTCCTGACTTTC
15	TRBJ1-3	TRBV2	few	NA	CASSEGAGAGNTIYF	TGTGCCAGCAGTGAGGGTGCAGGGGCAGGAAACACCATATATTTT
15	TRBJ1-2	TRBV6-2/TRBV6-3	NA	TRBD1	CASSYRTGGSYGYTF	TGTGCCAGCAGTTACCGGACAGGGGGCAGCTATGGCTACACCTTC
13	TRBJ2-7	TRBV11-2	NA	NA	CASSLIGGGEQYF	TGTGCCAGCAGCTTAATAGGGGGTGGCGAGCAGTACTTC
15	TRBJ1-4	TRBV5-1	once	NA	CASSADGATNEKLFF	TGCGCCAGCAGCGCCGACGGTGCAACTAATGAAAAACTGTTTTTT
14	TRBJ1-4	TRBV18	NA	TRBD1	CASSQTGRNEKLFF	TGTGCCAGCTCACAGACAGGGAGAAATGAAAAACTGTTTTTT
13	TRBJ2-7	TRBV29-1	once	TRBD1	CSVVDRERYEQYF	TGCAGCGTTGTGGACAGGGAACGCTACGAGCAGTACTTC
17	TRBJ2-5	TRBV7-2	NA	NA	CASSTRGSGVLGETQYF	TGTGCCAGCAGCACCCGAGGGTCGGGGGTTCTAGGGGAGACCCAGTACTTC
15	TRBJ2-1	TRBV5-4	NA	TRBD2	CASSPTSGRGAEQFF	TGTGCCAGCAGCCCGACTAGCGGGAGGGGGGCTGAGCAGTTCTTC
15	TRBJ1-2	TRBV7-8	NA	TRBD1	CASGTGDLGSSGYTF	TGTGCCAGCGGGACAGGGGATCTCGGGTCGTCGGGCTACACCTTC
14	TRBJ1-4	TRBV10-3	NA	NA	CAISETTGEEKLFF	TGTGCCATCAGTGAGACGACAGGCGAGGAAAAACTGTTTTTT
14	TRBJ2-6	TRBV18	NA	NA	CASSNTPGANVLTF	TGTGCCAGCTCAAATACCCCTGGGGCCAACGTCCTGACTTTC
12	TRBJ1-2	TRBV27	NA	NA	CASGPRSRGYTF	TGTGCCAGCGGTCCCCGGAGTCGGGGCTACACCTTC
12	TRBJ2-7	TRBV24-1	NA	NA	CATEGDSFEQYF	TGTGCCACCGAGGGGGATTCCTTCGAGCAGTACTTC
14	TRBJ2-5	TRBV11-3	NA	NA	CASSLTGTGETQYF	TGTGCCAGCAGCTTAACCGGGACGGGGGAGACCCAGTACTTC
14	TRBJ1-5	TRBV6-5	NA	NA	CASSSGWGNQPQHF	TGTGCCAGCAGTTCGGGTTGGGGCAATCAGCCCCAGCATTTT
20	TRBJ2-2	TRBV3-1/TRBV3-2	once	TRBD2	CASSYDKILGTSVNTGELFF	TGTGCCAGCAGCTATGATAAAATTTTGGGGACTAGCGTGAACACCGGGGAGCTGTTTTTT
14	TRBJ1-3	TRBV19	NA	NA	CASRAGSSGNTIYF	TGTGCCTCACGTGCGGGGAGCTCTGGAAACACCATATATTTT
13	TRBJ2-7	TRBV19	NA	TRBD2	CASSFSGRSEQYF	TGTGCCAGTAGTTTTTCCGGGAGGAGCGAGCAGTACTTC
13	TRBJ1-4	TRBV11-3	NA	NA	CASSLGPGEKLFF	TGTGCCAGCAGCTTAGGCCCTGGGGAAAAACTGTTTTTT
15	TRBJ1-6	TRBV9	NA	TRBD1	CASSVFPDRDSPLHF	TGTGCCAGCAGCGTATTTCCGGACAGGGATTCACCCCTCCACTTT
16	TRBJ2-7	TRBV7-2	NA	NA	CASSQGPRMGSYEQYF	TGTGCCAGCAGCCAAGGGCCGCGCATGGGGTCCTACGAGCAGTACTTC
14	TRBJ1-1	TRBV7-8	NA	TRBD1	CASSSDRAITEAFF	TGTGCCAGCAGCTCGGACAGGGCGATCACTGAAGCTTTCTTT